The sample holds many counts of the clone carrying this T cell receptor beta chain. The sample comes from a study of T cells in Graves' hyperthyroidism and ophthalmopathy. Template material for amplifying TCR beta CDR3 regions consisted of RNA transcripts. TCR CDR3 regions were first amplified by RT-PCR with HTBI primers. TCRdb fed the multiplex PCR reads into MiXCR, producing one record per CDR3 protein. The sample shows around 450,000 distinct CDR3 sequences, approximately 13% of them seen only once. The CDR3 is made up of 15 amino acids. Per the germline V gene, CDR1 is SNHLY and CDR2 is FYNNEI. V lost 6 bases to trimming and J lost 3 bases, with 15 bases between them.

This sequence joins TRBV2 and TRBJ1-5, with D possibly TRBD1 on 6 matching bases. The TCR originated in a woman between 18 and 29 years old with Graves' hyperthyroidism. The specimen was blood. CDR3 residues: CASRHLDSLNQPQHF. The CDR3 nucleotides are TGTGCCAGCAGGCACCTGGACAGCCTCAATCAGCCCCAGCATTTT.